The entry that follows covers one T cell receptor beta chain sequence. Its antigen is unknown. The data derive from a study of blood T cells in healthy people across ages. A second PCR of about 6 to 12 cycles used a sample-barcoded 5' primer and a J-beta primer mix. Through a template-switch adaptor with 12 random nucleotides, each cDNA molecule received a tag. One entry per CDR3 protein, called by TCRdb with MiXCR from the 5' RACE reads. The data show 750,000 to 950,000 distinct CDR3 sequences, roughly 25% seen once. There were at least 5.5 micrograms of total RNA extracted from every sample. Study-level results: Older individuals had lower TCR beta diversity per million T cells (the decline was roughly linear).

Germline V gene data show CDR1 as MDHEN and CDR2 as SYDVKM. The CDR3 has 14 amino acids. In addition, the sample was reused for a study of T cells of mothers and their children.

The chain employs TRBV28 and TRBJ2-5, with 9 nucleotides matching TRBD1. The J call may be mistaken, given a closer DNA end match to TRBJ2-7. The sample was blood. The clonotype comes from a boy aged 5 to 17 in good health. CDR3 bases: TGTGCCAGCAGGGGGACAGGGCGACTATACGAGCAGTACTTC. Encoded protein: CASRGTGRLYEQYF.